The sequence of this T cell receptor (beta chain) was determined in a study of neoadjuvant anti-PD-1 for oral cavity cancer. Study details: Patients mostly received three to four biweekly nivolumab doses at 3 mg/kg before surgery. Patients without progression got a fourth dose around day 43. Whole-study findings and limits: PBMC Gini-index clonality exceeded responders' in non-responders post-nivolumab.

Patients had HPV-negative, locally advanced oral cavity squamous cell carcinoma. Regarding this clone: Its cognate antigen is unknown.

Sequenced by immunoSEQ multiplex PCR; TCRdb stores in-frame clones only, minus some. The repertoire holds approximately 13,000 clones, with over 55% as singletons. The receptor's source is a person between 40 and 79 years old with oral cavity squamous cell carcinoma. Sample: PBMCs, taken before nivolumab (anti-PD-1) treatment.

This CDR3 reads CASSDPPRFQETQYF. Written as DNA, the CDR3 is TGTGCCAGCAGTGACCCACCACGGTTCCAAGAGACCCAGTACTTC. V is TRBV25-1 and J is TRBJ2-5; no clear D gene. CDR1 is MGHDK, CDR2 SYGVNS, per germline. V lost 3 bases and J lost 1, with 12 bases in between. The CDR3 runs 15 residues.